This T cell receptor (beta chain) stems from a study of shared clonotypes between healthy human individuals. Researchers divided each subset's genomic DNA evenly across several immunoSEQ plates. Original analysis: As immunoSEQ supplied junction-only sequences (without quality scores), filtering differed. Clones were sequenced by immunoSEQ multiplex PCR, and TCRdb holds only the in-frame ones, with some missing. V, J and clone size are taken as reported in that table, and D and trimming were inferred from the DNA itself. The sample holds over 400,000 clones, approximately 84% seen once. The trim removed 5 bases at V and 4 bases at J, leaving 2 bases unmatched. Germline V gene data show CDR1 as SGHTA and CDR2 as FQGNSA. The CDR3 spans 14 residues.

The sequenced sample consisted of PBMCs. The TCR comes from a woman between 40 and 55 years old in good health. Some clones in this sample may be carry-over from other donors' samples. The chain employs TRBV7-2 and TRBJ2-7, with 13 bases lining up with TRBD2. The CDR3 region is CASSETSGRYEQYF. CDR3 nucleotides: TGTGCCAGCAGCGAGACTAGCGGGAGGTACGAGCAGTACTTC.